These 30 T cell receptor beta chains originate from one sample sequenced in a study of blood T cell repertoires in COVID-19. Clones were sequenced by immunoSEQ multiplex PCR, and TCRdb holds only the in-frame ones, with some missing. The sample shows fewer than 300,000 clones, about nine tenths of them seen only once. What was sequenced was peripheral blood. These receptor sequences come from a young adult with COVID-19, enrolled during active disease.

This chain uses TRBV20-1 with TRBJ2-5; no definite D call. The CDR3 sequence is 13 residues long. V lost 3 bases to trimming and J lost 1 base, with 9 bases between them. From germline, CDR1 is DFQATT and CDR2 SNEGSKA (reference sequence). The CDR3 DNA is TGCAGTGCTAGTAGAGGCTTCCAAGAGACCCAGTACTTC. Its protein is CSASRGFQETQYF.

The genes are TRBV7-2 and TRBJ2-3, with 8 bases identical to TRBD2. This CDR3 region has 15 residues. CDR1 SGHTA and CDR2 FQGNSA come from the germline V gene. J gave up 4 bases and V 3 bases, and 6 bases lay outside the gene matches. This CDR3 is CASSFSGSGADTQYF. In nucleotides, the CDR3 is TGTGCCAGCAGCTTCAGCGGGAGTGGGGCAGATACGCAGTATTTT.

The J gene is TRBJ2-3, the V gene TRBV7-9, with D perhaps TRBD1 (6 bases). The CDR3 length is 16 residues. V lost 1 base to trimming and J lost 4 bases, with 15 bases between them. Germline V gene sequence: CDR1 SEHNR, CDR2 FQNEAQ (reference sequence). This chain's CDR3 is CASSLGYLQGSDTQYF. CDR3 in DNA: TGTGCCAGCAGCTTAGGGTACTTACAGGGATCAGATACGCAGTATTTT.

The rearrangement links TRBV27 to TRBJ2-7, with D perhaps TRBD1 (6 bases). This CDR3 has 12 residues. V was trimmed by 3 bases and J by 6 bases, leaving 9 bases between them. Germline lookup yields CDR1 MNHEY and CDR2 SMNVEV (reference sequence). The CDR3 bases are TGTGCCAGCAGTTTCGGGACAAGCGAGCAGTACTTC. Protein product: CASSFGTSEQYF.

V gene TRBV5-1 combines with J gene TRBJ2-1; 8 bases are shared with TRBD2. Germline V lookup: CDR1 SGHRS, CDR2 YFSETQ. The ends lost 4 bases at V and 15 bases at J; junction bases unmatched: 9. This CDR3 has 12 amino acids. The chain's CDR3 is CASSTTSGLPFF. The CDR3 bases are TGCGCCAGCAGCACAACTAGCGGACTACCGTTCTTC.

V usage is TRBV5-4 and J usage is TRBJ2-7; tentative D call: TRBD2 (7 bases). Germline V gene data show CDR1 as SGHNT and CDR2 as YYREEE (reference sequence). V lost 0 bases and J 1 base, leaving 11 bases between the germline ends. The CDR3 length is 15 residues. This CDR3 reads CASSLEGGRSYEQYF. In nucleotides, the CDR3 is TGTGCCAGCAGCTTGGAGGGGGGGCGGTCCTACGAGCAGTACTTC.

J is TRBJ2-1 and V is TRBV6-6; 9 bases are a match to TRBD1. The CDR3 loop spans 16 amino acids. In germline, CDR1 is MNHNY, CDR2 SVGAGI (reference sequence). Unmatched junction bases numbered 6, after V lost 4 bases and J lost 2 bases. The CDR3 sequence: CASSFRQGEPYNEQFF. CDR3 coding DNA: TGTGCCAGCAGTTTTAGACAGGGGGAGCCCTACAATGAGCAGTTCTTC.

The chain employs TRBV28 and TRBJ2-3, with 12 bases lining up with TRBD2. The germline gives CDR1 MDHEN, CDR2 SYDVKM. V shed 5 bases, J shed 4 bases, and the junction held 13 bases outside the gene matches. This CDR3 is 18 amino acids long. The CDR3 DNA reads as TGTGCCAGCAGTCCGACCTCCAGGACTAGCGGGATTTCAGATACGCAGTATTTT. This sequence encodes CASSPTSRTSGISDTQYF.

The chain employs TRBV4-1 and TRBJ2-7; 13 bases are shared with TRBD2. CDR1 is MGHRA and CDR2 is YSYEKL in the germline V gene. The CDR3 sequence is 15 residues long. Trimming took 5 bases from V and 4 from J; bases not matched to a gene: 5. The CDR3 DNA reads as TGCGCCAGCAGCTACCGACTAGCGGGAGGATACGAGCAGTACTTC. Residues: CASSYRLAGGYEQYF.

The chain uses TRBV28 and TRBJ2-7, with D perhaps matching TRBD2 (6 bases). The CDR3 loop spans 15 amino acids. Germline V CDR1 and CDR2: MDHEN, SYDVKM. Trimming took off 5 bases at V and 4 bases at J, with 18 bases between the two ends. CDR3 sequence: CASSPLLAITYEQYF. The CDR3 DNA reads as TGTGCCAGCAGTCCACTACTAGCCATCACGTACGAGCAGTACTTC.

The chain couples TRBV7-9 to TRBJ1-1; D may be TRBD1 (5 bases). V was shortened by 4 bases and J by 4 bases, with 13 bases between the two germline ends. This CDR3 comprises 14 residues. Germline V gene lookup returns CDR1 SEHNR and CDR2 FQNEAQ (reference sequence). The CDR3 region has the DNA TGTGCCAGCAGCTACATGCGGCAGGGCACTGAAGCTTTCTTT. It is translated as CASSYMRQGTEAFF. The complete variable domain, with remaining parts taken from reference TRBV7-9 and TRBJ1-1, reads DTGVSQNPRHKITKRGQNVTFRCDPISEHNRLYWYRQTLGQGPEFLTYFQNEAQLEKSRLLSDRFSAERPKGSFSTLEIQRTEQGDSAMYLCASSYMRQGTEAFFGQGTRLTVV.

The chain combines TRBV6-5 with TRBJ1-1, with TRBD1 matching 7 bases. This CDR3 comprises 12 residues. With V trimmed by 9 bases and J by 10 bases, 11 bases remained unmatched. Per the germline V gene, CDR1 is MNHEY and CDR2 is SVGAGI. CDR3 in DNA: TGTGCCAGTTATGAGGGGGCAGGCTCAGCTTTCTTT. Translation gives CASYEGAGSAFF.

The chain links TRBV27 to TRBJ2-1, with 7 positions matching TRBD1. Germline values: CDR1 MNHEY, CDR2 SMNVEV (reference sequence). Losses at the gene ends were 6 bases for V and 4 bases for J; bases not matched to a gene: 6. This CDR3 is 14 amino acids long. In DNA, the CDR3 is TGTGCCAGCAGACCCGACAGGGTGTACAATGAGCAGTTCTTC. Protein sequence: CASRPDRVYNEQFF.

The chain employs TRBV3-1 (or the pseudogene TRBV3-2) and TRBJ2-7; 13 nucleotides align to TRBD2. The germline CDR1 and CDR2 sequences are LGHDT and YNNKEL (reference sequence). The CDR3 spans 16 residues. J gave up 6 bases and V 3 bases, and 8 bases lay outside the gene matches. CDR3 DNA sequence: TGTGCCAGCAGCCAGGGGGGACTAGCGGGAAGGAGCGAGCAGTACTTC. Protein product: CASSQGGLAGRSEQYF.

This chain joins TRBV4-1 and TRBJ2-5, with D uncertain. V lost 0 bases and J lost 4, with 6 bases in between. Germline V lookup: CDR1 MGHRA, CDR2 YSYEKL. This CDR3 region has 13 residues. The DNA for the CDR3 is TGCGCCAGCAGCCAAGATAGTCGAGAGACCCAGTACTTC. This translates into CASSQDSRETQYF.

The chain carries TRBV29-1 and TRBJ2-3; 14 nucleotides match TRBD2. This CDR3 comprises 19 residues. V was clipped by 3 bases and J by 4 bases; unmatched bases: 15. The germline V gene encodes CDR1 SQVTM and CDR2 ANQGSEA. CDR3 region: CSVEMPGLAGVAIPDTQYF. In DNA, the CDR3 is TGCAGCGTTGAGATGCCGGGACTAGCGGGAGTCGCAATCCCAGATACGCAGTATTTT.

The chain uses TRBV4-1 and TRBJ2-7; 9 positions match TRBD2. The CDR3 consists of 16 residues. The ends lost 1 base at V and 4 bases at J; junction bases unmatched: 8. CDR1 MGHRA and CDR2 YSYEKL come from the germline V gene. CDR3 DNA: TGCGCCAGCAGCCAAGGCGGGAGGGCGGGGAGTTACGAGCAGTACTTC. This codes for CASSQGGRAGSYEQYF.

The CDR3 DNA sequence: TGTGCCAGCAGCACCCCTAGCGGGATTTACAATGAGCAGTTCTTC. As protein: CASSTPSGIYNEQFF. The chain combines TRBV11-2 with TRBJ2-1; TRBD2 aligns across 9 bases. The germline gives CDR1 SGHAT, CDR2 FQNNGV. J was trimmed by 4 bases and V by 5 bases; bases with no gene match: 6. The CDR3 runs 15 residues.

The chain employs TRBV19 and TRBJ1-5, with D uncertain. There are 15 residues in the CDR3. CDR1 is LNHDA and CDR2 is SQIVND in the germline V gene (reference sequence). The germline V and J ends were trimmed by 3 bases and 1 base, with 10 bases remaining between them. The CDR3 spells CASSIGISSNQPQHF. CDR3 in DNA: TGTGCCAGTAGTATCGGGATTTCGAGCAATCAGCCCCAGCATTTT.

V usage is TRBV4-1 and J usage is TRBJ2-7; TRBD1 agrees at 7 bases. The CDR3 is made up of 15 amino acids. The V gene's germline CDR1 is MGHRA and CDR2 YSYEKL. V dropped 2 bases and J dropped 3; count of bases not matched to a gene: 7. The CDR3, as DNA: TGCGCCAGCAGCCAACCGGGACAGAGAAACTACGAGCAGTACTTC. Protein: CASSQPGQRNYEQYF.

This chain joins TRBV5-8 and TRBJ2-7, with 9 nucleotides matching TRBD1. There are 14 residues in the CDR3. Germline trimming cut 6 bases from V and 5 bases from J; bases unmatched to any gene: 9. CDR1 SGHTS and CDR2 YDEGEE come from the germline V gene. DNA for the CDR3: TGTGCCAGCATCACCGGGACAGGGTACCACGAGCAGTACTTC. Residues: CASITGTGYHEQYF.

The V gene is TRBV5-6, the J gene TRBJ1-5; tentatively, D is TRBD1 (5 bases). From germline, CDR1 is SGHDT and CDR2 YYEEEE. Trimming cost V 3 bases and J 8 bases, with 15 bases left between them. The CDR3 has 14 residues. CDR3 DNA: TGTGCCAGCAGCTGGGGTCAAGGGGCCGAGCCCCAGCATTTT. Translation gives CASSWGQGAEPQHF.

This sequence joins TRBV19 and TRBJ1-1, with D perhaps TRBD1 (6 bases). V gave up 4 bases and J gave up 9 bases, with 12 bases separating them. Germline V gene lookup returns CDR1 LNHDA and CDR2 SQIVND (reference sequence). The CDR3 extends over 12 amino acids. The CDR3 coding sequence is TGTGCCAGTAGTACCGGACAGCGTAAAGCTTTCTTT. Translated, it gives CASSTGQRKAFF. Using reference TRBV19 and TRBJ1-1 for the parts outside the CDR3, the full variable domain is DGGITQSPKYLFRKEGQNVTLSCEQNLNHDAMYWYRQDPGQGLRLIYYSQIVNDFQKGDIAEGYSVSREKKESFPLTVTSAQKNPTAFYLCASSTGQRKAFFGQGTRLTVV.

The chain couples TRBV7-8 to TRBJ1-5, with TRBD1 identical over 7 bases. The CDR3 loop spans 16 amino acids. After removal of 2 bases from V and 3 bases from J, the junction contained 7 bases not matched to a gene. Germline V gene sequence: CDR1 SGHVS, CDR2 FQNEAQ. The CDR3 nucleotides read TGTGCCAGCAGCTTATCTCCGACAGGGATCAATCAGCCCCAGCATTTT. Translated, it gives CASSLSPTGINQPQHF. The full variable domain, its missing parts supplied by reference TRBV7-8 and TRBJ1-5, is GAGVSQSPRYKVAKRGQDVALRCDPISGHVSLFWYQQALGQGPEFLTYFQNEAQLDKSGLPSDRFFAERPEGSVSTLKIQRTQQEDSAVYLCASSLSPTGINQPQHFGDGTRLSIL.

The chain carries TRBV19 and TRBJ1-2, with D maybe TRBD1 (5 bases). With 7 bases removed from V and 8 bases from J, the gap between germline ends came to 11 bases. The length of the CDR3 is 11 residues. Germline V lookup: CDR1 LNHDA, CDR2 SQIVND (reference sequence). The CDR3 coding sequence is TGTGCCAGTAATACGGCAGGGGGCTACACCTTC. Protein sequence: CASNTAGGYTF. Full variable domain (missing parts from reference TRBV19 and TRBJ1-2): DGGITQSPKYLFRKEGQNVTLSCEQNLNHDAMYWYRQDPGQGLRLIYYSQIVNDFQKGDIAEGYSVSREKKESFPLTVTSAQKNPTAFYLCASNTAGGYTFGSGTRLTVV.

The chain links TRBV11-2 to TRBJ2-7; no clear D. CDR1 SGHAT and CDR2 FQNNGV come from the germline V gene. The V gene lost 0 bases and the J gene lost 2 bases, with 8 bases spanning the gap. The CDR3 has 14 amino acids. The CDR3 nucleotides are TGTGCCAGCAGCTTAGAGATGGGCCCCTACGAGCAGTACTTC. Translating it yields CASSLEMGPYEQYF.

The sample holds a few counts of this clone. A much larger clone sits a single nucleotide away, making a read error possible. This sample includes further DNA sequences coding for the same CDR3. V gene TRBV11-2 combines with J gene TRBJ1-1, with 8 bases that match TRBD1. Germline V gives CDR1 SGHAT, CDR2 FQNNGV. The CDR3 contains 14 residues. The V and J ends lost 5 bases and 1 base, in that order; junction bases with no gene match: 3. The CDR3 sequence: CASSPGQGNTEAFF. CDR3 bases: TGTGCCAGCAGCCCTGGACAGGGGAACACTGAAGCTTTCTTT.

J is TRBJ2-3 and V is TRBV7-2; D not certain. The germline V gene encodes CDR1 SGHTA and CDR2 FQGNSA. V was pared by 5 bases and J by 6 bases, with 15 bases between. CDR3 length equals 14 residues. The CDR3 region has the DNA TGTGCCAGCAGCCCGAGAGGAGCAATTGATACGCAGTATTTT. It specifies CASSPRGAIDTQYF. The full variable domain, its missing parts supplied by reference TRBV7-2 and TRBJ2-3, is GAGVSQSPSNKVTEKGKDVELRCDPISGHTALYWYRQSLGQGLEFLIYFQGNSAPDKSGLPSDRFSAERTGGSVSTLTIQRTQQEDSAVYLCASSPRGAIDTQYFGPGTRLTVL.

This chain uses TRBV11-3 with TRBJ2-1; possibly TRBD2 for D (6 bases). Deletions cut 5 bases from V and 7 bases from J, with 15 bases between. Germline loops: CDR1 SGHNT, CDR2 YENEEA. There are 14 residues in the CDR3. The chain's CDR3 is CASSRGVESNEQFF. DNA of the CDR3: TGTGCCAGCAGCCGCGGGGTAGAATCAAATGAGCAGTTCTTC.

The J gene is TRBJ2-5, the V gene TRBV9; 9 bases agree with TRBD2. V shed 3 bases, J shed 2 bases, and the junction held 5 bases outside the gene matches. The CDR3 sequence is 15 residues long. Germline CDR1 SGDLS, CDR2 YYNGEE. The chain's CDR3 is CASSAAAGGQETQYF. The CDR3 DNA sequence: TGTGCCAGCAGCGCGGCAGCGGGAGGTCAAGAGACCCAGTACTTC.